The sequence of this TCR beta chain was determined in a study of blood T cell repertoires in COVID-19. Study summary: Samples taken during acute and convalescent COVID-19 were collected in the United States, Italy and Spain. Sample material is recorded as cDNA or gDNA derived from T cells, B-cell-depleted T cells, or PBMCs.

In the authors' workflow: Reference gene primer amplification yielded estimated nucleated cell counts. Sequenced by immunoSEQ multiplex PCR; TCRdb stores in-frame clones only, minus some. V and J calls and clone size are those listed in that table; D and trimming were worked out from the DNA. The sample shows around 190,000 clones, about four fifths of them seen only once. The germline V gene has CDR1 MNHNS and CDR2 SASEGT. V was pared by 4 bases and J by 0 bases, with 7 bases of the junction left unmatched. The CDR3 extends over 19 amino acids. Sequenced: peripheral blood. This sequence originates from a man aged 55-75 years with acute or convalescent COVID-19. This sequence joins TRBV6-1 and TRBJ2-1; 15 bases are shared with TRBD2. The CDR3 DNA is TGTGCCAGCAGTGTGACCGGGACTAGCGGGGGGAGCTCCTACAATGAGCAGTTCTTC. It yields the protein CASSVTGTSGGSSYNEQFF.